Sequencing of this T cell receptor beta chain was carried out in a study of T cell responses to AZD1222 COVID-19 vaccine. Study results and limitations: Recipients of AZD1222 seropositive at baseline numbered only 6 or 7. Donors were mostly white British, more females; clonal diversity possibly underestimated. Spike-specific TCR depth and breadth grew after two AZD1222 doses. A reported finding is that nearly half of spike-specific TCRs target unmutated variant regions.

With respect to this clone: Antigen unknown.

The V gene's germline CDR1 is SGHRS and CDR2 YFSETQ. CDR3 size: 14 residues. Trimming left V 0 bases short and J 3 bases short, with 9 bases between. Clones were read by immunoSEQ multiplex PCR, and TCRdb kept only the in-frame ones, dropping some. The data contain 98,000 or so clones, roughly 88% of them singletons. The rearrangement uses TRBV5-1 and TRBJ1-1, with D possibly matching TRBD1 (6 bases). Source: peripheral blood, taken on day 0 of AZD1222 vaccination. The clonotype was recovered from an adult in good health. The chain's CDR3 is CASSLVGGDTEAFF. The DNA for the CDR3 is TGCGCCAGCAGCTTGGTAGGGGGTGACACTGAAGCTTTCTTT.